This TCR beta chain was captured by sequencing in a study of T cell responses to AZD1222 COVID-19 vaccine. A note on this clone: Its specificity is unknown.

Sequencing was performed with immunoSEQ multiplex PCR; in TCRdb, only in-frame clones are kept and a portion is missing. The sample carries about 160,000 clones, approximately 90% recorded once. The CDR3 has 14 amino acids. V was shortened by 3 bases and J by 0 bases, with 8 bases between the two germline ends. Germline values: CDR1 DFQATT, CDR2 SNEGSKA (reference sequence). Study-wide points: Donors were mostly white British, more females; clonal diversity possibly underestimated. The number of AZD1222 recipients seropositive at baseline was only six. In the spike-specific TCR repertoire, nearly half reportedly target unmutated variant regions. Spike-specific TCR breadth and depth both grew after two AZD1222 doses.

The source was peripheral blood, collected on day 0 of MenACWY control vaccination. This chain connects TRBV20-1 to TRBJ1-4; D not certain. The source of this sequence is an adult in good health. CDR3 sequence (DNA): TGCAGTGCTAGTGTACTGCCAACTAATGAAAAACTGTTTTTT. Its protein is CSASVLPTNEKLFF.